This is a list of T cell receptor beta chains from one sample in a study of human T cells and chemical hapten exposure. TCRdb reprocessed the RACE reads via MiXCR and lists one record per CDR3 protein. This sample has 50,000 or so distinct CDR3 sequences, with around 9.3% found just once. The sequenced sample was whole blood, obtained in connection with sensitization to the hapten diphenylcyclopropenone (DPC). These receptors were collected from a woman aged 50 to 60 with alopecia areata. Some clones in this sample may be carry-over from other donors' samples. Both conserved end residues are part of each CDR3. A D gene is named only where the DNA matches it firmly. Clone size is shown for a subset of rows, as once, few, many or a class of expanded clone.

>many|-|TRBV7-9|TRBJ1-4|14
CASSLRTADEKLFF
TGTGCCAGCAGCTTACGGACAGCGGATGAAAAACTGTTTTTT
>many|-|TRBV27|TRBJ1-1|15
CASSWGASMNTEAFF
TGTGCCAGCAGTTGGGGCGCGAGCATGAACACTGAAGCTTTCTTT
>many|TRBD1|TRBV28|TRBJ1-2|14
CASSRDRPTYGYTF
TGTGCCAGCAGTCGGGACAGACCGACCTATGGCTACACCTTC
>-|-|TRBV20-1|TRBJ1-2|13
CSASQRGSGGYTF
TGCAGTGCTAGTCAGCGGGGATCCGGCGGCTACACCTTC
>many|-|TRBV29-1|TRBJ1-1|11
CSGRAETEAFF
TGCAGCGGCAGGGCAGAAACTGAAGCTTTCTTT
>many|TRBD1|TRBV29-1|TRBJ2-5|14
CSLSEGTAQETQYF
TGCAGCCTCAGTGAGGGGACAGCCCAAGAGACCCAGTACTTC
>many|TRBD2|TRBV7-2|TRBJ2-3|13
CASSLTTSGTQYF
TGTGCCAGCAGCTTAACGACTAGCGGTACGCAGTATTTT
>many|TRBD1|TRBV20-1|TRBJ1-2|14
CSARFLQGSGGYTF
TGCAGTGCTAGGTTCCTACAGGGGAGCGGTGGCTACACCTTC
>few|TRBD2|TRBV18|TRBJ2-2|18
CASSPDLTGTSGIGELFF
TGTGCCAGCTCACCAGACCTTACCGGGACTAGCGGGATCGGGGAGCTGTTTTTT
>many|TRBD2|TRBV7-2|TRBJ2-1|14
CASRETSANNEQFF
TGTGCCAGCAGGGAGACTAGCGCTAACAATGAGCAGTTCTTC
>many|-|TRBV6-4|TRBJ2-2|13
CASRGPSAGELFF
TGTGCCAGCAGAGGTCCTAGCGCCGGGGAGCTGTTTTTT
>-|-|TRBV29-1|TRBJ1-1|11
CSVFRGTEAFF
TGCAGCGTTTTCAGGGGCACTGAAGCTTTCTTT
>many|-|TRBV4-3|TRBJ1-2|13
CASSQDHRLGYTF
TGCGCCAGCAGCCAAGATCACAGGCTGGGCTACACCTTC
>many|TRBD1|TRBV28|TRBJ1-5|16
CASTKAQGARNQPQHF
TGTGCCAGCACCAAGGCACAGGGGGCTAGGAATCAGCCCCAGCATTTT
>-|TRBD2|TRBV5-5|TRBJ2-3|14
CASIGLAVTDTQYF
TGTGCCAGTATAGGACTAGCTGTCACAGATACGCAGTATTTT
>many|TRBD2|TRBV20-1|TRBJ2-7|13
CSAQAGRGYEQYF
TGCAGTGCTCAAGCGGGAAGGGGCTACGAGCAGTACTTC
>few|-|TRBV10-1|TRBJ1-2|13
CASSRGPNYGYTF
TGCGCCAGCAGTCGGGGTCCCAACTATGGCTACACCTTC
>many|-|TRBV28|TRBJ2-3|14
CASSEGGEADTQYF
TGTGCCAGCAGCGAGGGCGGGGAGGCAGATACGCAGTATTTT
>many|TRBD2|TRBV3-1|TRBJ2-1|17
CASSTSGTSVFYNEQFF
TGTGCCAGCAGCACTTCCGGGACTAGCGTTTTTTACAATGAGCAGTTCTTC
>many|-|TRBV28|TRBJ2-7|15
CASRTQDSRIVEQYF
TGTGCCAGCAGGACCCAGGACAGTAGAATTGTCGAGCAGTACTTC
>medium-sized|-|TRBV7-9|TRBJ1-1|16
CASSLSGQILNTEAFF
TGTGCCAGCAGCTTATCTGGACAGATATTGAACACTGAAGCTTTCTTT
>many|TRBD2|TRBV4-3|TRBJ2-7|15
CASSQGLANTYEQYF
TGCGCCAGCAGCCAGGGACTAGCGAATACCTACGAGCAGTACTTC
>few|-|TRBV4-2|TRBJ2-1|14
CASSRGQVYNEQFF
TGTGCCAGCAGCCGAGGACAAGTCTACAATGAGCAGTTCTTC
>-|TRBD2|TRBV6-6|TRBJ2-3|15
CASRSTSRSADTQYF
TGTGCCAGCAGGTCGACTAGCCGGAGTGCAGATACGCAGTATTTT
>many|-|TRBV5-1|TRBJ2-5|14
CASSFDGKQETQYF
TGCGCCAGCAGCTTCGACGGGAAACAAGAGACCCAGTACTTC
>many|TRBD2|TRBV12-3/TRBV12-4|TRBJ2-2|17
CASINGRAGESTGELFF
TGTGCCAGCATCAACGGTAGGGCGGGAGAGAGCACCGGGGAGCTGTTTTTT
>few|TRBD1|TRBV12-5|TRBJ2-3|15
CASGETGLFTDTQYF
TGTGCTAGTGGTGAGACAGGGCTCTTCACAGATACGCAGTATTTT
>many|TRBD2|TRBV25-1|TRBJ2-1|15
CASSETSGRAHEQFF
TGTGCCAGCAGTGAGACTAGCGGGAGGGCTCATGAGCAGTTCTTC
>many|TRBD2|TRBV29-1|TRBJ2-1|19
CSVEFGLAGPQSSYNEQFF
TGCAGCGTTGAGTTCGGGCTAGCGGGGCCCCAAAGCTCCTACAATGAGCAGTTCTTC
>-|-|TRBV15|TRBJ1-5|15
CATSQGGNGNQPQHF
TGTGCCACCAGCCAAGGGGGGAATGGCAATCAGCCCCAGCATTTT
>many|-|TRBV20-1|TRBJ2-7|17
CSARPTSNGRNSYEQYF
TGCAGTGCTAGACCGACTTCTAACGGCCGCAACTCCTACGAGCAGTACTTC
>many|-|TRBV18|TRBJ1-2|13
CASSPQANYGYTF
TGTGCCAGCTCACCACAAGCAAACTATGGCTACACCTTC
>-|-|TRBV28|TRBJ2-3|14
CASSGGDSADTQYF
TGTGCCAGCAGTGGGGGAGATTCGGCAGATACGCAGTATTTT
>few|TRBD2|TRBV20-1|TRBJ2-5|16
CSARESSGRAVETQYF
TGCAGTGCTAGGGAGAGTAGCGGGAGGGCCGTGGAGACCCAGTACTTC
>-|-|TRBV15|TRBJ1-1|12
CATSRDSQRGTF
TGTGCCACCAGCAGAGATTCACAGAGGGGGACATTT
>many|TRBD1|TRBV12-5|TRBJ2-7|14
CASHPGQGMYEQYF
TGTGCTAGTCATCCGGGACAGGGAATGTACGAGCAGTACTTC
>many|TRBD2|TRBV7-9|TRBJ2-3|15
CASSPRTSDTDTQYF
TGTGCCAGCAGCCCGAGGACTAGCGACACAGATACGCAGTATTTT
>many|-|TRBV20-1|TRBJ1-1|14
CSARETGLNTEAFF
TGCAGTGCTAGGGAGACAGGTTTGAACACTGAAGCTTTCTTT
>many|-|TRBV7-6|TRBJ2-6|16
CASSSLRGTGANVLTF
TGTGCCAGCAGCTCCCTAAGGGGGACGGGGGCCAACGTCCTGACTTTC
>-|-|TRBV5-5|TRBJ1-4|14
CVSSFRATNEKLFF
TGTGTCAGCAGCTTCCGGGCAACTAATGAAAAACTGTTTTTT
>many|-|TRBV7-9|TRBJ2-3|12
CASSSLRDTQYF
TGTGCCAGCAGCTCTCTTAGGGATACGCAGTATTTT
>many|TRBD1|TRBV5-1|TRBJ2-7|17
CASSPTSILTGQNEQYF
TGCGCCAGCAGCCCCACGAGCATATTGACAGGGCAAAACGAGCAGTACTTC
>few|TRBD1|TRBV20-1|TRBJ1-1|14
CSAPTGTANTEAFF
TGCAGCGCGCCGACCGGGACAGCCAACACTGAAGCTTTCTTT
>many|-|TRBV14|TRBJ1-2|14
CASSQDWGMAGYTF
TGTGCCAGCAGCCAAGATTGGGGAATGGCTGGCTACACCTTC
>many|-|TRBV6-5|TRBJ2-2|15
CASSYGTLTTGELFF
TGTGCCAGCAGTTATGGGACGTTGACAACCGGGGAGCTGTTTTTT
>few|TRBD2|TRBV3-1|TRBJ2-1|19
CASSQEGGLAGGPRNEQFF
TGTGCCAGCAGCCAAGAGGGCGGACTAGCGGGAGGGCCAAGAAATGAGCAGTTCTTC
>medium-sized|TRBD2|TRBV12-3/TRBV12-4|TRBJ2-7|18
CASSLGRRGLARGDEQYF
TGTGCCAGCAGTTTGGGCCGACGGGGACTAGCGAGAGGGGACGAGCAGTACTTC
>many|-|TRBV6-5|TRBJ2-3|12
CASMAGTDTQYF
TGTGCCAGCATGGCGGGCACAGATACGCAGTATTTT